The T cell receptor beta chain under discussion was sequenced for a study of T-cell reconstitution after alpha-beta-depleted transplantation in children. Construction of the TCRbeta library involved unique molecular identifiers. Each CDR3 protein is one row after TCRdb ran MiXCR on the PCR reads. The sample yields approximately 520,000 distinct CDR3 sequences, approximately 29% seen once. The receptor was isolated from a human donor who donated a stem cell graft to a child with aplastic anemia. The sequences come from PBMCs from the stem cell graft donor, collected from the stem cell graft.

DNA for the CDR3: TGTGAGGGGGGTGACGGGGAGCTGTTTTTT. Its protein is CEGGDGELFF. V gene TRBV12-5 combines with J gene TRBJ2-2; D might be TRBD1 or TRBD2, each matching 6 bases. The CDR3 consists of 10 residues. Germline values: CDR1 LGHNT, CDR2 FRNRAP.